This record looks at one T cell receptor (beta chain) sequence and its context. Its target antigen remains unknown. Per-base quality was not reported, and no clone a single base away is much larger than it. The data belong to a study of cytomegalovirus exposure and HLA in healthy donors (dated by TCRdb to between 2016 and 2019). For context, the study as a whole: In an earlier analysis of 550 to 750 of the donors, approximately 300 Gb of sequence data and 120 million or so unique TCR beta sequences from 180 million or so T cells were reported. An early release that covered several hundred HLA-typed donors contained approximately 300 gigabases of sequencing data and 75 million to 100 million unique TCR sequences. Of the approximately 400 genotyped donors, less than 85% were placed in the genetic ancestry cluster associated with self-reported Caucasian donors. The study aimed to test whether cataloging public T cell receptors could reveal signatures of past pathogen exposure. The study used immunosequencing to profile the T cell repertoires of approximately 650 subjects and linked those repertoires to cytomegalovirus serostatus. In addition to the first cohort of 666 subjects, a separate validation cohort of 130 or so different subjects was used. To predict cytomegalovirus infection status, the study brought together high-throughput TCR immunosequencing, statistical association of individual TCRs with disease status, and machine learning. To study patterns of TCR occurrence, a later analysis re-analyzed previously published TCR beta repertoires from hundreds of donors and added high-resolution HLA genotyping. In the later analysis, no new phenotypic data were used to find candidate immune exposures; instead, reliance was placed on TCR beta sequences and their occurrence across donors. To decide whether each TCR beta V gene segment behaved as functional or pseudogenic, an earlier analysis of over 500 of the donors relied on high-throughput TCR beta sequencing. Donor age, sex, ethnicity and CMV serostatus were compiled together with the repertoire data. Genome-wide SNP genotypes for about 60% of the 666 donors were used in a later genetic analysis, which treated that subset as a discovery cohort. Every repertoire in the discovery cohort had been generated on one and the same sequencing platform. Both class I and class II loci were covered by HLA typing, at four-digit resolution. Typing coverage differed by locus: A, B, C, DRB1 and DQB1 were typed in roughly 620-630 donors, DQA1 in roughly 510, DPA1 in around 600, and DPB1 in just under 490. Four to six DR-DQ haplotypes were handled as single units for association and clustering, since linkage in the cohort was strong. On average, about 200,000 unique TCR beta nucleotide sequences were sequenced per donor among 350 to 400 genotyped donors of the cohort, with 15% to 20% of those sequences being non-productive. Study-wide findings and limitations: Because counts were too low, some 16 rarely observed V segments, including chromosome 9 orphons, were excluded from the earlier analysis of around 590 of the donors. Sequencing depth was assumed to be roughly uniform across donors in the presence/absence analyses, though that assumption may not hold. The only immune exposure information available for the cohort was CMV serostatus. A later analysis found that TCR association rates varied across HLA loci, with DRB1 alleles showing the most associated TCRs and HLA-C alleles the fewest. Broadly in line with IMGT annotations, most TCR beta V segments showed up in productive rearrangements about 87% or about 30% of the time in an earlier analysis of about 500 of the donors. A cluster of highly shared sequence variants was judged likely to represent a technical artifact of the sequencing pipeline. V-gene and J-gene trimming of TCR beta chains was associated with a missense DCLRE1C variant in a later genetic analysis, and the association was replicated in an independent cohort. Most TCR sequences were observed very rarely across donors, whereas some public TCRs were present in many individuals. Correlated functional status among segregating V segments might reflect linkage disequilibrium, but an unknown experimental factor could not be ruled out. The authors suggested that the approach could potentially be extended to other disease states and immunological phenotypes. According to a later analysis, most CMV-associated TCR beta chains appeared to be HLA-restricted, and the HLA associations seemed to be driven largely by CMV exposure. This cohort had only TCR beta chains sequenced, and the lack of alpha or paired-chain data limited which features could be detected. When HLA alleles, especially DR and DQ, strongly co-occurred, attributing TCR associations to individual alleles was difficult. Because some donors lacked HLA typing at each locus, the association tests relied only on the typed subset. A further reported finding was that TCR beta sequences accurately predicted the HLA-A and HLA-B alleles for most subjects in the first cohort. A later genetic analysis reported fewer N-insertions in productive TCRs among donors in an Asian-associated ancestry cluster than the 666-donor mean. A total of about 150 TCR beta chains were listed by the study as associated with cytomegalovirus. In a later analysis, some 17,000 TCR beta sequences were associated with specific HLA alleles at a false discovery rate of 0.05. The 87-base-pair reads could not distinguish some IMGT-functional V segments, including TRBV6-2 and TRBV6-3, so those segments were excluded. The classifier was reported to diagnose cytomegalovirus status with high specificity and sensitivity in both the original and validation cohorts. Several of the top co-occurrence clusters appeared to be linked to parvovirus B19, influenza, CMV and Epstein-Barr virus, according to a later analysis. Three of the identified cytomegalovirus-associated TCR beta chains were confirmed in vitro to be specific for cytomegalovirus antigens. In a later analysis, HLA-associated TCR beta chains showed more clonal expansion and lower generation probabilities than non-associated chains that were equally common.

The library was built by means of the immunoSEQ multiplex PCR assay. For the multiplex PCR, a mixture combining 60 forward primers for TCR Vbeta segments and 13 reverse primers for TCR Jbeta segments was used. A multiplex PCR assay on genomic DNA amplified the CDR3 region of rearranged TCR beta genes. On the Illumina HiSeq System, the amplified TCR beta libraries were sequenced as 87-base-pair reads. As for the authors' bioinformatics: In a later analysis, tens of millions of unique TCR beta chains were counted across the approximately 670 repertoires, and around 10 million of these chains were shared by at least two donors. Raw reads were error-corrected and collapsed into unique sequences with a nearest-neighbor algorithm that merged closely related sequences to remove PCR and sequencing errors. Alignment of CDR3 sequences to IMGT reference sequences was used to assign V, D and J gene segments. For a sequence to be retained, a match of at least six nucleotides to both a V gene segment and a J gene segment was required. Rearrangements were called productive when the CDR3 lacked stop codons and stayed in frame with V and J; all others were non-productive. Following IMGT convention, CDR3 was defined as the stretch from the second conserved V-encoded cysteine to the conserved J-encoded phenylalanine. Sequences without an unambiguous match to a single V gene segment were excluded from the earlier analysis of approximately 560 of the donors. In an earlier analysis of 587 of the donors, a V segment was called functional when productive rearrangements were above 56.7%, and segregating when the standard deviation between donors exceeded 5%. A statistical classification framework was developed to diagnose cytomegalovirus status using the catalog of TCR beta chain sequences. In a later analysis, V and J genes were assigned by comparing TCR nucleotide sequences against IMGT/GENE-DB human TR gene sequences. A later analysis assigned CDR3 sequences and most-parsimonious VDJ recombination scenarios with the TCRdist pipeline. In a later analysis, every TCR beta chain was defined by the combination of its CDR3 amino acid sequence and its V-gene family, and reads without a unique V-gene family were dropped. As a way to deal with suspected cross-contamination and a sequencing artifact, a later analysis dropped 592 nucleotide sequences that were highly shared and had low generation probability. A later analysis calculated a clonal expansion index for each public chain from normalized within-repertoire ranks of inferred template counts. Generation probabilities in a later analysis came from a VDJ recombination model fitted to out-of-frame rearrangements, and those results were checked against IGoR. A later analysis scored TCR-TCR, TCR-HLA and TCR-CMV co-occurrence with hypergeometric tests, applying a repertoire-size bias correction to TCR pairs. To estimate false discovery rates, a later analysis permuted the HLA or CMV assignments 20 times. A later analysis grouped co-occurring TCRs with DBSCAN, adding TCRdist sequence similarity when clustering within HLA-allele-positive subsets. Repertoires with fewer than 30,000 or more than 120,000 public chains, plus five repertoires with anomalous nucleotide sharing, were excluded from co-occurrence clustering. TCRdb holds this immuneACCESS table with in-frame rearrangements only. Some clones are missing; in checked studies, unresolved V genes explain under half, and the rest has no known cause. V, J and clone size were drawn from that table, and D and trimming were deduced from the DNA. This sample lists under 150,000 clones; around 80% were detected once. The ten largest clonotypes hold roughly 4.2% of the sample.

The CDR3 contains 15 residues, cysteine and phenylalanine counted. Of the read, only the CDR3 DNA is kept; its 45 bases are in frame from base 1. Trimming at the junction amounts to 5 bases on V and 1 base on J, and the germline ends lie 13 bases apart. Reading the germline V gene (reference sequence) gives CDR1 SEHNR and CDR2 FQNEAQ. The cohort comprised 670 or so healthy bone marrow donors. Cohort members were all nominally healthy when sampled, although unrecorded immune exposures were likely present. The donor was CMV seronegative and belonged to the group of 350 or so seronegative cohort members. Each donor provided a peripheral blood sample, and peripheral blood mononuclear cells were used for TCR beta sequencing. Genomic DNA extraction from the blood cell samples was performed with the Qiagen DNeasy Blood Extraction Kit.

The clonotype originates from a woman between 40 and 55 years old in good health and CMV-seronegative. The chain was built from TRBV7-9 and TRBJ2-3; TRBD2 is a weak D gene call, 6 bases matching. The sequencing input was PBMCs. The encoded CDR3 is CASSPMGGRTDTQYF. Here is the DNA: TGTGCCAGCAGCCCGATGGGGGGTCGCACAGATACGCAGTATTTT. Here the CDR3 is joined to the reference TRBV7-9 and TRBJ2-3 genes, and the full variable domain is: DTGVSQNPRHKITKRGQNVTFRCDPISEHNRLYWYRQTLGQGPEFLTYFQNEAQLEKSRLLSDRFSAERPKGSFSTLEIQRTEQGDSAMYLCASSPMGGRTDTQYFGPGTRLTVL.